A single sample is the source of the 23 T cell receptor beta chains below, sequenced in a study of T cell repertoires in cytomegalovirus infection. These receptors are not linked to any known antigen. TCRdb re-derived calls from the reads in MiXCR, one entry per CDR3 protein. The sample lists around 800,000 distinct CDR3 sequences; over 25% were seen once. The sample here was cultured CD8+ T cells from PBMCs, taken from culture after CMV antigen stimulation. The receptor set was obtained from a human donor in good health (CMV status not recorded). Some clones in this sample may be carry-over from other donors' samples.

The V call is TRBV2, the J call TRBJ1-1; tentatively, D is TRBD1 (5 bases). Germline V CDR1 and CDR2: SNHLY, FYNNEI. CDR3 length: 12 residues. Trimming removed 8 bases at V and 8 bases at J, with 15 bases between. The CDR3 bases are TGTGCCAGCCGCGGGACGGGACGGGAAGCTTTCTTT. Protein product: CASRGTGREAFF.

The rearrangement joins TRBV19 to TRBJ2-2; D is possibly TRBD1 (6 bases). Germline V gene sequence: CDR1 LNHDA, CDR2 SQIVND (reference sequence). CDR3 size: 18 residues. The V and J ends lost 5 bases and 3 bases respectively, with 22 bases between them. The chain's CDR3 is CASSLRGTREGDTGELFF. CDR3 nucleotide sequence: TGTGCCAGTAGTCTCCGGGGAACTCGCGAGGGGGACACCGGGGAGCTGTTTTTT.

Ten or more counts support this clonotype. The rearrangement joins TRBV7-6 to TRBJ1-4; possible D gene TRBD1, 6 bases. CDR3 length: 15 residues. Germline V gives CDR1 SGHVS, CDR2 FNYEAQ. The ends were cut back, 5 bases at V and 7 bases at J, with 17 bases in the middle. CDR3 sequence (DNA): TGTGCCAGCAGCCGGGGGGGCGGACACCTTGAAAAACTGTTTTTT. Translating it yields CASSRGGGHLEKLFF. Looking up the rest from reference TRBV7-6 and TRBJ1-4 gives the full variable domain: GAGVSQSPRYKVTKRGQDVALRCDPISGHVSLYWYRQALGQGPEFLTYFNYEAQQDKSGLPNDRFSAERPEGSISTLTIQRTEQRDSAMYRCASSRGGGHLEKLFFGSGTQLSVL.

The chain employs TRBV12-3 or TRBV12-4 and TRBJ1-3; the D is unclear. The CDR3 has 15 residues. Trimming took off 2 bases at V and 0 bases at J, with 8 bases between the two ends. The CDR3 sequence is CASSLLGISGNTIYF. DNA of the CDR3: TGTGCCAGCAGTTTACTTGGGATCTCTGGAAACACCATATATTTT.

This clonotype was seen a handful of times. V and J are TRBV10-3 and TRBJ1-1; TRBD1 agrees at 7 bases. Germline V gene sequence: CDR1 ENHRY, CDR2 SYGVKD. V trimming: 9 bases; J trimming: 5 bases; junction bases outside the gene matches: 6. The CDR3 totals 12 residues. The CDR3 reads CAIRQGQTEAFF. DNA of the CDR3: TGTGCCATAAGACAGGGCCAGACTGAAGCTTTCTTT.

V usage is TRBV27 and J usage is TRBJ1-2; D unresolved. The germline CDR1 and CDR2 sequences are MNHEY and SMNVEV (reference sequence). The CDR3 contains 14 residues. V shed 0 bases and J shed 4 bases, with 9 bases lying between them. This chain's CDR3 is CASSLSAGPYGYTF. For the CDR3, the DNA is TGTGCCAGCAGTTTATCAGCTGGGCCCTATGGCTACACCTTC.

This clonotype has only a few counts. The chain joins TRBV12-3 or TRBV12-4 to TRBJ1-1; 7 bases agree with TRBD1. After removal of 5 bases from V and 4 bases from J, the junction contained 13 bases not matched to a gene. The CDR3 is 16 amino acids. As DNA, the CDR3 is TGTGCCAGCAGTCCCGGACCCTCACACAGGGGCACTGAAGCTTTCTTT. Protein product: CASSPGPSHRGTEAFF.

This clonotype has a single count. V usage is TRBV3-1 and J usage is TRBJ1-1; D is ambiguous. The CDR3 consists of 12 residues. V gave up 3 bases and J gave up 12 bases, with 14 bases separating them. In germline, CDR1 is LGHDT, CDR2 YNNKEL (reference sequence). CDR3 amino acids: CASSQGIGRTFF. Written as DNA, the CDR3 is TGTGCCAGCAGCCAGGGCATTGGCCGGACTTTCTTT. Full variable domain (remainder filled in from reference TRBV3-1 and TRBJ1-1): DTAVSQTPKYLVTQMGNDKSIKCEQNLGHDTMYWYKQDSKKFLKIMFSYNNKELIINETVPNRFSPKSPDKAHLNLHINSLELGDSAVYFCASSQGIGRTFFGQGTRLTVV.

Here the CDR3 reads CASSEWLNTEAFF. CDR3 DNA: TGTGCCAGCAGTGAATGGTTGAACACTGAAGCTTTCTTT. This chain uses TRBV2 with TRBJ1-1; D remains unclear. CDR3 size: 13 residues. Trimming cost V 2 bases and J 0 bases, with 4 bases left between them. Germline assignment: CDR1 SNHLY and CDR2 FYNNEI.

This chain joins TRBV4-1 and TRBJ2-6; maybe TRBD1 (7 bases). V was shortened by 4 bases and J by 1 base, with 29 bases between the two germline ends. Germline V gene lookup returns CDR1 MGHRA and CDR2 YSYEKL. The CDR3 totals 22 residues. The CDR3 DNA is TGCGCCAGCAGCCCCCCAGGGGGGACAGCTCACAACTTCGAATCTGGGGCCAACGTCCTGACTTTC. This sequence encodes CASSPPGGTAHNFESGANVLTF.

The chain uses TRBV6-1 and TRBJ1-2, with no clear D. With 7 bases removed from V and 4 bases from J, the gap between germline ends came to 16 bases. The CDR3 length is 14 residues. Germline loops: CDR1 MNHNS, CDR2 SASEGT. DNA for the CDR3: TGTGCCAGCACCGAAGCAAAAAGCCCCTATGGCTACACCTTC. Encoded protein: CASTEAKSPYGYTF.

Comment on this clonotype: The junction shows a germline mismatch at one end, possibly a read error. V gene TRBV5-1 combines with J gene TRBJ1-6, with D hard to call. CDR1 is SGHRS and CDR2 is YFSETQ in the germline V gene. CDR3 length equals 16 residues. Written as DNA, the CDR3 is TGTGCCAGCAGCTTGGCAACCAGCTCCTATAATTCACCCCTCCACTTT. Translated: CASSLATSSYNSPLHF.

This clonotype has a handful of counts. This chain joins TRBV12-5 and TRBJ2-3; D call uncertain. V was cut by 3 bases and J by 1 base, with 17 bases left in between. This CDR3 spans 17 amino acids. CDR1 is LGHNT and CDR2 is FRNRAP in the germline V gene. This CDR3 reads CASGFQTDELRTDTQYF. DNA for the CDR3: TGTGCTAGTGGTTTCCAAACGGACGAACTTCGCACAGATACGCAGTATTTT.

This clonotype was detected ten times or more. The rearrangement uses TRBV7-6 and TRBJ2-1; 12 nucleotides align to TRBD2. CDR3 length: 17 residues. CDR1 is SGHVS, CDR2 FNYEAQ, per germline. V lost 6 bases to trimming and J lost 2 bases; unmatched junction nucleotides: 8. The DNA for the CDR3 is TGTGCCAGCAGACACCTACTAGCGGGGGGACCCTACAATGAGCAGTTCTTC. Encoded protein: CASRHLLAGGPYNEQFF.

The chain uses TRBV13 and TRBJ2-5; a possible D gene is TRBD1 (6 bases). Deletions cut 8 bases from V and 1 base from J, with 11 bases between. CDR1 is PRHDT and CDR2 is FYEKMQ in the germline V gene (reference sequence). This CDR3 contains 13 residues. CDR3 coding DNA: TGTGCCAGCGGAAGCAGGGGCCAAGAGACCCAGTACTTC. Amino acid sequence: CASGSRGQETQYF.

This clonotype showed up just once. CDR3 sequence: CASSPVSGGPWFNYEQYF. The CDR3 region has the DNA TGTGCCAGTAGCCCCGTTAGCGGGGGGCCCTGGTTTAACTACGAGCAGTACTTC. The chain recombines TRBV19 with TRBJ2-7, with 10 positions matching TRBD2. CDR1 LNHDA and CDR2 SQIVND come from the germline V gene (reference sequence). CDR3 length: 18 amino acids. Losses at the gene ends were 6 bases for V and 3 bases for J; bases not matched to a gene: 17.

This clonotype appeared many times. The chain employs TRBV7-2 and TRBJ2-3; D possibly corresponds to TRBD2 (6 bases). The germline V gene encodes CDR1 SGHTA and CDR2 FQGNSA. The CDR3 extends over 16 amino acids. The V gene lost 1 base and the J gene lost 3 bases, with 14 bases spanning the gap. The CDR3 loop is CASSLDARGGTDTQYF. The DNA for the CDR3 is TGTGCCAGCAGCTTAGATGCGCGGGGAGGTACAGATACGCAGTATTTT. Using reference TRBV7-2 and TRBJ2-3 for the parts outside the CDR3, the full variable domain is GAGVSQSPSNKVTEKGKDVELRCDPISGHTALYWYRQSLGQGLEFLIYFQGNSAPDKSGLPSDRFSAERTGGSVSTLTIQRTQQEDSAVYLCASSLDARGGTDTQYFGPGTRLTVL.

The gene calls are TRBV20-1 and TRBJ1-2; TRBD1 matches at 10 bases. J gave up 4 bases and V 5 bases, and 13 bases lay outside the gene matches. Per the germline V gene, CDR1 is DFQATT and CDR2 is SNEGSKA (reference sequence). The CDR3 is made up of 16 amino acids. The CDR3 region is CSAEPGQGIVGYGYTF. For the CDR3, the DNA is TGCAGTGCTGAACCGGGACAGGGGATTGTGGGCTATGGCTACACCTTC.

Written as DNA, the CDR3 is TGTGCCACCCGGGACAGGGGGAGCAATCAGCCCCAGCATTTT. Translation: CATRDRGSNQPQHF. The chain joins TRBV12-3 or TRBV12-4 to TRBJ1-5; the match to TRBD1 covers 11 bases. V trimming: 10 bases; J trimming: 1 base; junction bases outside the gene matches: 3. This CDR3 is built from 14 residues.

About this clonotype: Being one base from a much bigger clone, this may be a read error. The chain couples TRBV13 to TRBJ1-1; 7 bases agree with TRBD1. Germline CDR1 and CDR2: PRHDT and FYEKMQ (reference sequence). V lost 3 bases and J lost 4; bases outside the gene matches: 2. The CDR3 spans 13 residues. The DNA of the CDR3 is TGTGCCAGCAGCTTTGGGACAGTCACTGAAGCTTTCTTT. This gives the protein CASSFGTVTEAFF. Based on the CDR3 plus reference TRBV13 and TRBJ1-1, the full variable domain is AAGVIQSPRHLIKEKRETATLKCYPIPRHDTVYWYQQGPGQDPQFLISFYEKMQSDKGSIPDRFSAQQFSDYHSELNMSSLELGDSALYFCASSFGTVTEAFFGQGTRLTVV.

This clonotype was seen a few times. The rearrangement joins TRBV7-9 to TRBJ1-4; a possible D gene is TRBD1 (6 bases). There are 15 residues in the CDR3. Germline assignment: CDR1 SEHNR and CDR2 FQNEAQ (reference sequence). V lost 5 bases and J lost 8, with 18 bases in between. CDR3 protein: CASSPKAGGREKLFF. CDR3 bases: TGTGCCAGCAGCCCGAAGGCGGGGGGCCGCGAAAAACTGTTTTTT.

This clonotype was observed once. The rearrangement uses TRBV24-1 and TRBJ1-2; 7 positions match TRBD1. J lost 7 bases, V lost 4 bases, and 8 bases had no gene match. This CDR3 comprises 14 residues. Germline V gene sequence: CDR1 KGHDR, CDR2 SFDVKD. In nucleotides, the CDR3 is TGTGCCACCAGTGACCGGGGACAGTCAACTGGCTACACCTTC. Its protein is CATSDRGQSTGYTF.

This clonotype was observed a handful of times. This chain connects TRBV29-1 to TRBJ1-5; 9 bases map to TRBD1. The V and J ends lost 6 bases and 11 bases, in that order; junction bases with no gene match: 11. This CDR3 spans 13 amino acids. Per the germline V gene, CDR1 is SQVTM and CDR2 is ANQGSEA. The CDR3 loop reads CSVVPGQGRAQHF. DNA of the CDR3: TGCAGCGTAGTTCCGGGACAGGGTAGGGCCCAGCATTTT. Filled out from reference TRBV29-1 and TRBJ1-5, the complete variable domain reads SAVISQKPSRDICQRGTSLTIQCQVDSQVTMMFWYRQQPGQSLTLIATANQGSEATYESGFVIDKFPISRPNLTFSTLTVSNMSPEDSSIYLCSVVPGQGRAQHFGDGTRLSIL.